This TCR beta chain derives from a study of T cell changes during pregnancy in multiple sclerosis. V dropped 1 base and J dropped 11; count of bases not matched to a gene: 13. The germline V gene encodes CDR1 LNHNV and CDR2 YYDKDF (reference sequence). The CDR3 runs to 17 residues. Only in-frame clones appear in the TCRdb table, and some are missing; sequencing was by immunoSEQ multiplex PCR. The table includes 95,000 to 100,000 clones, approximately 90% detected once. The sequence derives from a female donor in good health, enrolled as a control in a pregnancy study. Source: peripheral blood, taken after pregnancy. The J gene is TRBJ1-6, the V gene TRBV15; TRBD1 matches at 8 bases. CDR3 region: CATSRGVSGTGGAPLHF. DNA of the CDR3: TGTGCCACCAGCAGAGGAGTGAGCGGGACAGGAGGAGCACCCCTCCACTTT.